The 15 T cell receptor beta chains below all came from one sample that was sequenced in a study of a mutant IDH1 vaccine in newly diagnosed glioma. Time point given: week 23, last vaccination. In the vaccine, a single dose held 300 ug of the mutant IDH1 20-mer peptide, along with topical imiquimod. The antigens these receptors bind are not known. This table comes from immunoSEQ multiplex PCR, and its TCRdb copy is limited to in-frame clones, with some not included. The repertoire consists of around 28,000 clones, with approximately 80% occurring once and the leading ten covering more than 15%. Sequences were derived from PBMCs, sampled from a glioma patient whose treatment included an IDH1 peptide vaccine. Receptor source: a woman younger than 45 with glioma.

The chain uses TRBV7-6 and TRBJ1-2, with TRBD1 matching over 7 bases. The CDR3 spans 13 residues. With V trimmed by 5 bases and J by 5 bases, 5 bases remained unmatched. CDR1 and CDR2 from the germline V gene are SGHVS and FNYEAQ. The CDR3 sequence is CASSPGTAYGYTF. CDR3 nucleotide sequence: TGTGCCAGCAGCCCGGGGACAGCTTATGGCTACACCTTC.

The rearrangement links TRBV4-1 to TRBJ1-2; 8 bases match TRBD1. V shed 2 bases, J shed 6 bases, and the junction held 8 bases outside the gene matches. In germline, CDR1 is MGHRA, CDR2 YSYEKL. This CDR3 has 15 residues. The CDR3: CASSQSGQGKDGYTF. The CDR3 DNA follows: TGCGCCAGCAGCCAATCCGGACAGGGCAAGGATGGCTACACCTTC.

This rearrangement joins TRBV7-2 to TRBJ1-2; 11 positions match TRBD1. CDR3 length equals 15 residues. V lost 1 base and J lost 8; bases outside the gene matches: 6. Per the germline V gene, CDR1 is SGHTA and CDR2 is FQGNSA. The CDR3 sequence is CASSLVGQGAEGYTF. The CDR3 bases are TGTGCCAGCAGCTTAGTTGGACAGGGGGCCGAAGGCTACACCTTC.

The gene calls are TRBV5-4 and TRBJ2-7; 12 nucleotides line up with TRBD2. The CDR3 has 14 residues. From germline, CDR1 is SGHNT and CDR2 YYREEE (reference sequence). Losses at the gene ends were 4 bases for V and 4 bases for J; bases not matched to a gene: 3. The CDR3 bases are TGTGCCAGCAGCCTAGCGGGGGGGCGTTACGAGCAGTACTTC. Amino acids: CASSLAGGRYEQYF.

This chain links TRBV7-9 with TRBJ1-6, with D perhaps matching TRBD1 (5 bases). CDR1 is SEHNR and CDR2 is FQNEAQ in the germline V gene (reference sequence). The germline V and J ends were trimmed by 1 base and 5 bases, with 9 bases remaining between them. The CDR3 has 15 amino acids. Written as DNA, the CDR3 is TGTGCCAGCAGCTTAGGAGGGGTAAATAATTCACCCCTCCACTTT. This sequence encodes CASSLGGVNNSPLHF.

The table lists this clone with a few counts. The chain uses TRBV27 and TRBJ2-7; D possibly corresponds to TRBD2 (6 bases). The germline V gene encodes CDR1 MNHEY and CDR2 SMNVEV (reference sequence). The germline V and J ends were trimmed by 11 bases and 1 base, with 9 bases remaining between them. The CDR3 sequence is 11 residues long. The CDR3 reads CAAGGSYEQYF. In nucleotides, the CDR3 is TGTGCCGCCGGGGGATCCTACGAGCAGTACTTC.

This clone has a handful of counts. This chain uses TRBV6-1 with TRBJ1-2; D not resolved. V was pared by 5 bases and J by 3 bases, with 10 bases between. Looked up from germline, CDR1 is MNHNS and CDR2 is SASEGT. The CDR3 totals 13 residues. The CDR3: CASSPLGHYGYTF. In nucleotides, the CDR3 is TGTGCCAGCAGTCCCCTTGGTCACTATGGCTACACCTTC.

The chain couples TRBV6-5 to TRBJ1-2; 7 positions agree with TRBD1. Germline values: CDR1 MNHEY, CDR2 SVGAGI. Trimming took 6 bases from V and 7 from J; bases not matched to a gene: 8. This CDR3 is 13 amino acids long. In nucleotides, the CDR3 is TGTGCCAGCAGCCGAGACAGGGCGGCTGGCTACACCTTC. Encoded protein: CASSRDRAAGYTF.

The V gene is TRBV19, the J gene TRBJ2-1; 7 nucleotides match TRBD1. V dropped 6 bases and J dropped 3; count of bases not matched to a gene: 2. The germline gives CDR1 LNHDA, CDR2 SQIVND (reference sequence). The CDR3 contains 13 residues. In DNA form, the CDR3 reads TGTGCCAGTAGGCGACAGGGCTACAATGAGCAGTTCTTC. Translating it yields CASRRQGYNEQFF. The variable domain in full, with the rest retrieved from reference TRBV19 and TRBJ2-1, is DGGITQSPKYLFRKEGQNVTLSCEQNLNHDAMYWYRQDPGQGLRLIYYSQIVNDFQKGDIAEGYSVSREKKESFPLTVTSAQKNPTAFYLCASRRQGYNEQFFGPGTRLTVL.

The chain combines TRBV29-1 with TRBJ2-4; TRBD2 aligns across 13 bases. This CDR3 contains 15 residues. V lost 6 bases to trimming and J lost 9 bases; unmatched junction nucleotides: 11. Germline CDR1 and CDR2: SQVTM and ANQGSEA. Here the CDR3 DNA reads TGCAGCGTATCGTGGGGGACTAGCGGGGTGGGCATTCAGTACTTC. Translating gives CSVSWGTSGVGIQYF.

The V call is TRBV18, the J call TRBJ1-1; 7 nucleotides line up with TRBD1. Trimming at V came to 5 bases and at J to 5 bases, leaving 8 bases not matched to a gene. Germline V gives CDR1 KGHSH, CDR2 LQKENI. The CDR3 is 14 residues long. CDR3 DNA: TGTGCCAGCTCAGTCGAGGGGGCAAGAACTGAAGCTTTCTTT. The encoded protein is CASSVEGARTEAFF.

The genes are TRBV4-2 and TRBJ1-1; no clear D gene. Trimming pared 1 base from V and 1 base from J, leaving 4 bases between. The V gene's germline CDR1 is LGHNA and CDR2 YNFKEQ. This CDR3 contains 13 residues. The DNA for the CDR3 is TGTGCCAGCAGCCAAGCGGGGAACACTGAAGCTTTCTTT. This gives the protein CASSQAGNTEAFF.

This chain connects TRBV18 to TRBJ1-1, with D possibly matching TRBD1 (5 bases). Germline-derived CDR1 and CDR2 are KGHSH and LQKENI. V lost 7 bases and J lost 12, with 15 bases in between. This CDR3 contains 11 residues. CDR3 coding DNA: TGTGCCAGCTACGAGGAAGGGGCGACTTTCTTT. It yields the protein CASYEEGATFF.

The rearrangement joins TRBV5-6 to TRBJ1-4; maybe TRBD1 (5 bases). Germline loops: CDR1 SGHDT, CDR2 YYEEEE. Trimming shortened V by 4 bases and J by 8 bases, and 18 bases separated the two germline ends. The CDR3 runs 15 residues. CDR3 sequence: CASSVDSGLMEKLFF. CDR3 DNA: TGTGCCAGCAGCGTTGACAGCGGACTAATGGAAAAACTGTTTTTT.

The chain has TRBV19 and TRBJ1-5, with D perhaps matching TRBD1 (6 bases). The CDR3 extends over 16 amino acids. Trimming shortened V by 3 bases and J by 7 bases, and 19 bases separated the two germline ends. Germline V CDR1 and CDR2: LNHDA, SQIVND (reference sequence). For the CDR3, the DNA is TGTGCCAGTAGTATTATTCGGGGAGTGGGGGCCCAGCCCCAGCATTTT. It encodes CASSIIRGVGAQPQHF.